This T cell receptor (beta chain) was documented in a study of shared clonotypes between healthy human individuals. The naive CD8 subset, CD45RO-negative cells positively selected for CCR7, excluded terminally differentiated effector memory CD45RA+ cells. Donors were healthy HIV-negative adults without recent acute infections or vaccinations. CDR1 and CDR2 from the germline V gene are MNHEY and SVGAGI. The CDR3 has 14 residues. Trimming shortened V by 7 bases and J by 2 bases, and 14 bases separated the two germline ends. Libraries were prepared by immunoSEQ multiplex PCR; TCRdb keeps only in-frame clonotypes and omits some of them. The table records under 1 million clones, approximately 97% of them present only once.

This clonotype originated in a man aged 25-45 years in good health. The rearrangement links TRBV6-5 to TRBJ2-5; no definite D call. The sequencing sample was made of naive CD8+ T cells sorted from blood. For the CDR3, the DNA is TGTGCCAGCAAACGGTCCTTTGGGCAAGAGACCCAGTACTTC. Translated, it gives CASKRSFGQETQYF.